This T cell receptor (beta chain) is from a study of tumor-infiltrating lymphocytes in primary liver carcinoma. Study conclusions and caveats: Presence in all five tumor regions was observed for only about 7-25% of top clones. Tumors and blood were compared for top-250-clone fraction, and tumors had the significantly higher value (p = 0.039).

TCR beta cDNA was made from around 520 ng total RNA with a constant-region primer. What produced the TCR beta libraries was three nested multiplex PCR rounds using slightly modified ARM-PCR. The opening two PCR rounds, approximately 10 cycles each, paired TRBV1-TRBV30 forward primers with a C-beta reverse primer. Using its own MiXCR run on the multiplex PCR reads, TCRdb lists one record per CDR3 protein. The sample yields more than 95,000 distinct CDR3 sequences, 64% seen once. Co-extracting RNA and DNA was done with roughly 17-34 mg of unsorted bulk tissue as input. Germline assignment: CDR1 PRHDT and CDR2 FYEKMQ (reference sequence). The CDR3 is made up of 13 amino acids. Note on this clonotype: Its antigen is not known. Compared with germline, one end of the junction differs, possibly owing to a read error.

The sample taken for sequencing was liver tumor tissue from sampling region 3. The subset denotes: tumor region T3, left-lateral pole. The TCR sequence derives from a woman aged 55-69 years with primary liver carcinoma and hepatitis B virus infection. The chain links TRBV13 to TRBJ2-7; D is ambiguous. The CDR3 nucleotides are TGTGCCAACAGCTTAGGCTGGGGAAACGAGCAGTACTTC. Protein product: CANSLGWGNEQYF.